This T cell receptor (beta chain) came from a study of T cells in Graves' hyperthyroidism and ophthalmopathy. These patients, aged 18 to 65, had recently diagnosed hyperthyroidism lasting under 2 months. Patients were excluded for uncontrolled infection, other autoimmune disease, pregnancy or lactation. Regarding this clonotype: The antigen remains undetermined.

Amplified regions were TCR beta CDR3 sequences from RNA transcripts. HTBI primers were employed in a first-round RT-PCR of the TCR CDR3. TCRdb passed the multiplex PCR reads through MiXCR, listing each CDR3 protein once. The table has fewer than 900,000 distinct CDR3 sequences, about a sixth seen once. The study, taken as a whole, reports: Blood shared most expanded thyroid clonotypes above 0.001. A model using 13 V-J features told ophthalmopathy apart from stable hyperthyroidism.

The receptor was isolated from a man younger than 30 with Graves' hyperthyroidism. Sequenced material: blood.

Here the CDR3 DNA reads TGTGCCAGCAGCTTAATAACAGCTGGGGGTTCACCCCTCCACTTT. This encodes CASSLITAGGSPLHF. The chain employs TRBV5-5 and TRBJ1-6, with D tentatively TRBD1 (5 bases). The CDR3 sequence is 15 residues long. Germline V gene sequence: CDR1 SGHKS, CDR2 YYEKEE (reference sequence). V lost 2 bases and J lost 9, with 15 bases in between.